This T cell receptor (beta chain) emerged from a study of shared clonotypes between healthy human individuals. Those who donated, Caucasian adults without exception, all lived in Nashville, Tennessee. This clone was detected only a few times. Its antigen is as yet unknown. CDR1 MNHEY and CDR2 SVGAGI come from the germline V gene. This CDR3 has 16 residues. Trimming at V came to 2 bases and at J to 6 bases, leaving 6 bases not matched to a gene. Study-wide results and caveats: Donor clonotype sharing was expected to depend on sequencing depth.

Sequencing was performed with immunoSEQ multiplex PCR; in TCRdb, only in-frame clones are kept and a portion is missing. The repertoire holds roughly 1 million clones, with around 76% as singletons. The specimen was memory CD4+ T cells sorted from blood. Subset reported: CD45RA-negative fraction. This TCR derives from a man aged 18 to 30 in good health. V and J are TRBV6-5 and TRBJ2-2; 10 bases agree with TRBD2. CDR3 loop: CASSYDLAGVAGELFF. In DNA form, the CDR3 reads TGTGCCAGCAGTTACGACCTAGCGGGAGTAGCCGGGGAGCTGTTTTTT.